The 10 T cell receptor beta chains listed next were all sequenced from one sample in a study of T cell clonotyping in hematopoietic cell transplantation. Profiling relied on immunoSEQ multiplex PCR, and the TCRdb table lists in-frame clones only, not all of them. This table has approximately 80,000 clones, 90% to 97% appearing once. Described time point: recipient sample about 28 days before transplant, after cytoreduction. Source: peripheral blood mononuclear cells, taken before stem cell transplant. The receptors here all came from a woman aged 50 to 60 with acute myeloid leukemia. Some clones in this sample may be carry-over from other donors' samples.

This chain connects TRBV7-8 to TRBJ1-5; D perhaps matches TRBD1 (5 bases). Trimming left V 1 base short and J 2 bases short, with 9 bases between. The CDR3 contains 15 residues. CDR1 is SGHVS, CDR2 FQNEAQ, per germline. The CDR3 here is CASSLGQGRNQPQHF. DNA for the CDR3: TGTGCCAGCAGCTTAGGGCAGGGCCGCAATCAGCCCCAGCATTTT.

The chain uses TRBV30 and TRBJ2-3, with 9 bases lining up with TRBD2. V lost 4 bases and J lost 2; bases outside the gene matches: 7. The CDR3 is 15 amino acids. Germline V gene data show CDR1 as GTSNPN and CDR2 as SVGIG (reference sequence). CDR3 nucleotides: TGTGCCTGGAACCCGGGACTAGCTGTCACAGATACGCAGTATTTT. It yields the protein CAWNPGLAVTDTQYF.

A single count supports this clone. CDR3 nucleotide sequence: TGTGCCAGCAGCTTAGGTAGGCCCTACGAGCAGTACTTC. It specifies CASSLGRPYEQYF. The rearrangement uses TRBV7-2 and TRBJ2-7, with D unclear. Trimming took 1 base from V and 2 from J, leaving 6 bases between them. This CDR3 is built from 13 residues. Looked up from germline, CDR1 is SGHTA and CDR2 is FQGNSA.

V usage is TRBV5-8 and J usage is TRBJ2-2; 9 positions agree with TRBD1. V lost 4 bases, J lost 4 bases, and 8 bases stayed unmatched. The germline gives CDR1 SGHTS, CDR2 YDEGEE. This CDR3 is 16 amino acids long. The CDR3 loop reads CASSPGDRVRTGELFF. In DNA, the CDR3 is TGTGCCAGCAGCCCGGGGGACAGGGTTCGCACCGGGGAGCTGTTTTTT.

This sequence joins TRBV11-2 and TRBJ2-5; TRBD2 matches 10 bases. The CDR3 covers 18 residues. Germline CDR1 and CDR2: SGHAT and FQNNGV. The V segment lost 5 bases and the J segment 8 bases; nucleotides outside the gene matches: 20. In nucleotides, the CDR3 is TGTGCCAGCAGCCAACTACCTCCCGGGACTAGCGCCATAATTACCCAGTACTTC. It codes for CASSQLPPGTSAIITQYF.

This rearrangement joins TRBV5-1 to TRBJ1-2; 7 nucleotides agree with TRBD1. The CDR3 has 14 amino acids. CDR1 is SGHRS, CDR2 YFSETQ, per germline. J gave up 4 bases and V 2 bases, and 5 bases lay outside the gene matches. CDR3 DNA sequence: TGCGCCAGCAGCTTAGACAGGGATCCCTATGGCTACACCTTC. It codes for CASSLDRDPYGYTF.

The chain has TRBV28 and TRBJ1-3; a possible D gene is TRBD1 (5 bases). The CDR3 runs to 15 residues. Trimming stripped 2 bases from V and 0 bases from J, with 8 bases between. Germline lookup yields CDR1 MDHEN and CDR2 SYDVKM. The DNA for the CDR3 is TGTGCCAGCAGTTTAGGGGCCTACTCTGGAAACACCATATATTTT. It specifies CASSLGAYSGNTIYF.

The gene calls are TRBV29-1 and TRBJ2-7; 7 positions agree with TRBD2. The ends lost 5 bases at V and 0 bases at J; junction bases unmatched: 4. The CDR3 spans 13 residues. Germline lookup yields CDR1 SQVTM and CDR2 ANQGSEA. The CDR3 loop is CSVLAESSYEQYF. In DNA, the CDR3 is TGCAGCGTTCTAGCGGAAAGCTCCTACGAGCAGTACTTC.

This clone was detected only once. The rearrangement joins TRBV6-1 to TRBJ2-7; D gene uncertain. CDR1 MNHNS and CDR2 SASEGT come from the germline V gene. V lost 2 bases and J lost 0, with 5 bases in between. CDR3 length: 13 amino acids. As DNA, the CDR3 is TGTGCCAGCAGTGAATTTGGCTCCTACGAGCAGTACTTC. This translates into CASSEFGSYEQYF.

The CDR3 DNA reads as TGTGCCAGCAGTGACATTTCGGGACGCACTCAAGAGACCCAGTACTTC. Translated, it gives CASSDISGRTQETQYF. The chain couples TRBV6-1 to TRBJ2-5, with D tentatively TRBD1 or TRBD2 (5 bases each). The CDR3 covers 16 residues. CDR1 is MNHNS, CDR2 SASEGT, per germline. Deletions cut 3 bases from V and 2 bases from J, with 16 bases between.